This entry lists 15 T cell receptor beta chains sequenced from one sample in a study of blood T cells in healthy people across ages. A second PCR of about 7 to 11 cycles used a sample-barcoded 5' primer and a J-beta primer mix. TCRdb reprocessed the 5' RACE reads with MiXCR, giving one entry per CDR3 protein. Of around 800,000 distinct CDR3 sequences detected, roughly 26% appear once; the ten largest clones hold over 2.5%. These same records also appear under a second study, on T cells of mothers and their children.

The sequencing input was blood. These TCRs come from a boy aged 5-17 years in good health.

The CDR3: CASSMDRGRSYGYTF. CDR3 in DNA: TGTGCCAGCAGTATGGACAGGGGGCGATCCTATGGCTACACCTTC. The rearrangement links TRBV6-5 to TRBJ1-2; 11 bases map to TRBD1. The CDR3 is 15 amino acids. Germline CDR1 is MNHEY and CDR2 is SVGAGI. V dropped 5 bases and J dropped 4; count of bases not matched to a gene: 6.

This sequence joins TRBV28 and TRBJ2-5; D could derive from TRBD1 or TRBD2 (7 bases each). Trimming took 6 bases from V and 11 from J, leaving 16 bases between them. CDR3 length: 12 residues. From germline, CDR1 is MDHEN and CDR2 SYDVKM. In nucleotides, the CDR3 is TGTGCCAGCAGCGAGGGGGCGCGGGAGCAGTACTTC. Encoded protein: CASSEGAREQYF.

This chain joins TRBV28 and TRBJ2-1; 7 positions match TRBD1. The CDR3 consists of 15 residues. CDR1 and CDR2 (germline): MDHEN, SYDVKM. V trimming: 7 bases; J trimming: 6 bases; junction bases outside the gene matches: 12. The CDR3 here is CASTRQGSSRNEQFF. The CDR3, as DNA: TGTGCCAGCACCCGACAGGGATCGTCTCGCAATGAGCAGTTCTTC.

The gene calls are TRBV20-1 and TRBJ2-5; a possible D gene is TRBD1 (6 bases). The germline V gene encodes CDR1 DFQATT and CDR2 SNEGSKA (reference sequence). V lost 6 bases, J lost 2 bases, and 13 bases lay in between. The CDR3 extends over 13 amino acids. CDR3 in DNA: TGCAGTGCGGACGGACAGCAGCAAGAGACCCAGTACTTC. As protein: CSADGQQQETQYF.

This chain joins TRBV4-1 and TRBJ2-5, with TRBD1 matching 9 bases. The J call is doubtful: the DNA matches TRBJ2-7 better. This CDR3 has 15 residues. From germline, CDR1 is MGHRA and CDR2 YSYEKL. The DNA for the CDR3 is TGCGCCAGCAGCCAGGCGGACAGGGGTTCCTACGAGCAGTACTTC. It is translated as CASSQADRGSYEQYF.

The rearrangement links TRBV4-2 to TRBJ2-5; D unclear. V dropped 8 bases and J dropped 0 bases, with 13 bases sitting between them. The germline V gene has CDR1 LGHNA and CDR2 YNFKEQ. There are 14 residues in the CDR3. The CDR3 protein is CASSPGVYQETQYF. The CDR3 DNA is TGTGCCAGCTCACCGGGCGTGTACCAAGAGACCCAGTACTTC.

This clonotype turned up a few times. The V call is TRBV9, the J call TRBJ2-2, with D tentatively TRBD1 (5 bases). The CDR3 loop spans 13 amino acids. V gave up 3 bases and J gave up 9 bases, with 12 bases separating them. CDR1 SGDLS and CDR2 YYNGEE come from the germline V gene. In nucleotides, the CDR3 is TGTGCCAGCAGCGACAGGTTGGGGAGGGAGCTGTTTTTT. Its protein product is CASSDRLGRELFF.

This clonotype has only a few counts. The V and J genes are TRBV5-1 and TRBJ2-1; no clear D. Trimming shortened V by 4 bases and J by 5 bases, and 7 bases separated the two germline ends. Germline assignment: CDR1 SGHRS and CDR2 YFSETQ. The CDR3 has 12 residues. The CDR3 sequence: CASSTRDNEQFF. The CDR3 region has the DNA TGCGCCAGCAGCACCCGGGACAATGAGCAGTTCTTC.

In this sample, this clonotype turned up a few times. The CDR3 DNA follows: TGTGCCAGCAGTGAAGCGCTAGCGGGGAAGTCCCAGTACTTC. Amino acid sequence: CASSEALAGKSQYF. The rearrangement joins TRBV25-1 to TRBJ2-5, with 9 bases matching TRBD2. Germline CDR1 reads MGHDK; CDR2 reads SYGVNS. This CDR3 contains 14 residues. The V segment lost 2 bases and the J segment 9 bases; nucleotides outside the gene matches: 7.

The V and J genes are TRBV10-3 and TRBJ2-7, with 7 bases lining up with TRBD1. CDR1 is ENHRY, CDR2 SYGVKD, per germline. The length of the CDR3 is 14 residues. Trimming removed 9 bases from V and 5 bases from J; junction bases left unmatched: 13. In nucleotides, the CDR3 is TGTGCCATACTAAGAGGGGGCGCCTCGAACGAGCAGTACTTC. It yields the protein CAILRGGASNEQYF.

This clonotype occurred a few times. The gene calls are TRBV28 and TRBJ2-4, with D tentatively TRBD1 (5 bases). Trimming took 3 bases from V and 5 from J, leaving 8 bases between them. This CDR3 region has 13 residues. CDR1 MDHEN and CDR2 SYDVKM come from the germline V gene. The CDR3 region has the DNA TGTGCCAGCAGTTTGTTGACAGAAAACATTCAGTACTTC. Translated, it gives CASSLLTENIQYF.

This clonotype came up many times. The J gene is TRBJ2-3, the V gene TRBV20-1; D might be TRBD2 (6 bases). The CDR3 is made up of 12 amino acids. Germline V gene sequence: CDR1 DFQATT, CDR2 SNEGSKA (reference sequence). With 6 bases removed from V and 4 bases from J, the gap between germline ends came to 11 bases. The CDR3 sequence: CSAPGTPDTQYF. The CDR3 DNA reads as TGCAGTGCCCCTGGGACTCCAGATACGCAGTATTTT.

This chain links TRBV18 with TRBJ1-6, with 7 bases fitting TRBD1. Germline-derived CDR1 and CDR2 are KGHSH and LQKENI. The CDR3 is 16 residues long. The V gene end was trimmed by 2 bases and the J gene end by 14 bases; junction bases not matched to a gene: 15. The CDR3 here is CASSPFKGTELRALHF. The DNA of the CDR3 is TGTGCCAGCTCACCATTCAAAGGGACAGAACTCCGGGCCCTCCACTTT.

Comments on this clonotype: One junction end disagrees with the germline gene, perhaps due to a read error. The chain has TRBV4-1 and TRBJ1-5; D ambiguous. From germline, CDR1 is MGHRA and CDR2 YSYEKL. The CDR3 consists of 14 residues. The CDR3 spells CASSLDNDNQPRHF. The CDR3 DNA reads TGCGCCAGCAGCCTTGACAACGACAATCAGCCCCGGCATTTT.

This clonotype was seen repeatedly, ten times or more. CDR3 sequence reads: CASSTYEQYF. The CDR3 bases are TGTGCCAGCAGTACCTACGAGCAGTACTTC. This chain uses TRBV28 with TRBJ2-7, with D uncertain. Germline CDR1 is MDHEN and CDR2 is SYDVKM. V was cut by 5 bases and J by 2 bases, with 1 base left in between. The CDR3 has 10 residues.